This T cell receptor beta chain appears in the sequencing data of a study of cytomegalovirus exposure and HLA in healthy donors. PCR used 60 Vbeta primers and 13 Jbeta primers. Profiling relied on immunoSEQ multiplex PCR, and the TCRdb table lists in-frame clones only, not all of them. The sample has roughly 150,000 clones, roughly 71% seen once; the top ten hold 2.5% to 3%. The sample holds one count of this clone. Its matching antigen is unknown. The CDR3 contains 15 residues. In germline, CDR1 is ENHRY, CDR2 SYGVKD. V was cut by 7 bases and J by 5 bases, with 20 bases left in between. Study results and caveats: When a later analysis compared HLA-associated TCR beta chains with equally common others, the HLA-associated chains turned out to be more clonally expanded and to have lower generation probabilities. Researchers reported in a later analysis that a missense DCLRE1C variant was tied to TCR beta V- and J-gene trimming. Reported results showed that the classifier diagnosed cytomegalovirus status with high specificity and sensitivity. In a later analysis, most CMV-associated TCR beta chains appeared HLA-restricted.

The sequence derives from a woman aged 45-60 years in good health and CMV-seropositive. The chain carries TRBV10-3 and TRBJ1-2, with a tentative D call TRBD1 (5 bases). Sequenced material: PBMCs. CDR3 in amino acids: CAINVAGRNQYGYTF. Here the CDR3 DNA reads TGTGCCATCAATGTAGCAGGGCGGAATCAGTATGGCTACACCTTC.